The 7 T cell receptor beta chains below come from one sample, sequenced in a study of blood T cell repertoires in COVID-19 (dated by TCRdb to the early 2020s). Libraries were prepared through the immunoSEQ multiplex PCR assay. Sourced from immuneACCESS, this table was stored by TCRdb with only in-frame sequences that have V and J called. A share of the clones is absent; for the studies checked, an unresolved V gene accounts for under half, and the remainder has no known explanation. The sample table records a few hundred thousand clones; 88% of these occur just once. The ten largest clones capture 0.95% to 1% of the sample. The sample taken for sequencing was peripheral blood. The receptors were sampled from a woman in her forties who had recovered from COVID-19.

This chain connects TRBV29-1 to TRBJ1-1; 9 positions agree with TRBD1. The CDR3 extends over 15 amino acids. Germline assignment: CDR1 SQVTM and CDR2 ANQGSEA. With 7 bases clipped from V and 8 bases from J, the junction kept 17 bases outside the gene matches. CDR3 loop: CSAARTGANANEAFF. DNA for the CDR3: TGCAGCGCAGCCCGGACAGGGGCGAACGCGAACGAAGCTTTCTTT.

The CDR3 bases are TGTGCCAGCGGCCTCGGGGGCTCCTACGAGCAGTACGTC. Translation gives CASGLGGSYEQYV. The chain carries TRBV7-9 and TRBJ2-7, with TRBD2 as a possible D gene (6 bases). The CDR3 has 13 amino acids. With 8 bases removed from V and 0 bases from J, the gap between germline ends came to 11 bases. The germline CDR1 and CDR2 sequences are SEHNR and FQNEAQ (reference sequence).

The V gene is TRBV10-3, the J gene TRBJ1-5; the match to TRBD1 covers 11 bases. The germline V gene has CDR1 ENHRY and CDR2 SYGVKD. V shed 1 base and J 4 bases; nucleotides not matched to a gene: 6. There are 17 residues in the CDR3. The CDR3, as DNA: TGTGCCATCAGTGAGTGGGGGACAGGGGGTCATAATCAGCCCCAGCATTTT. Protein product: CAISEWGTGGHNQPQHF.

The J gene is TRBJ1-2, the V gene TRBV18, with TRBD1 matching over 8 bases. V trimming: 3 bases; J trimming: 3 bases; junction bases outside the gene matches: 9. The germline gives CDR1 KGHSH, CDR2 LQKENI. CDR3 length: 16 residues. CDR3 protein: CASSPEDRVGYYGYTF. Written as DNA, the CDR3 is TGTGCCAGCTCACCGGAGGACAGGGTGGGCTACTATGGCTACACCTTC.

This clone was detected a few times. The chain has TRBV7-9 and TRBJ2-3, with no clear D. This CDR3 contains 15 residues. The germline V gene has CDR1 SEHNR and CDR2 FQNEAQ (reference sequence). The germline V and J ends were trimmed by 0 bases and 6 bases, with 13 bases remaining between them. The CDR3 DNA reads TGTGCCAGCAGCTTAGCGCTTGCCCGCCGGGATACGCAGTATTTT. Its translation: CASSLALARRDTQYF.

The chain employs TRBV30 and TRBJ2-2; D is perhaps TRBD2 (7 bases). Trimming pared 2 bases from V and 4 bases from J, leaving 11 bases between. The length of the CDR3 is 14 residues. The V gene's germline CDR1 is GTSNPN and CDR2 SVGIG (reference sequence). The CDR3 loop reads CAWSRGGGTGELFF. Here the CDR3 DNA reads TGTGCCTGGAGTAGGGGAGGGGGCACCGGGGAGCTGTTTTTT. The full variable domain, its missing parts supplied by reference TRBV30 and TRBJ2-2, is SQTIHQWPATLVQPVGSPLSLECTVEGTSNPNLYWYRQAAGRGLQLLFYSVGIGQISSEVPQNLSASRPQDRQFILSSKKLLLSDSGFYLCAWSRGGGTGELFFGEGSRLTVL.

V gene TRBV19 combines with J gene TRBJ2-3; perhaps TRBD1 as D (8 bases). V lost 4 bases and J lost 0, with 20 bases in between. The CDR3 loop spans 18 amino acids. Germline CDR1 LNHDA, CDR2 SQIVND (reference sequence). DNA of the CDR3: TGTGCCAGTAGTACGAGACAGGGGAGGGGGACTAGCACAGATACGCAGTATTTT. Translated: CASSTRQGRGTSTDTQYF.